Following are 23 T cell receptor beta chains from one sample sequenced in a study of control samples from healthy donors and cancer patients. Repertoires were generated with immunoSEQ multiplex PCR, while TCRdb's copy carries only in-frame clones and drops some. The sample gives roughly 170,000 clones, roughly 92% of which show up once; roughly 1.3% is in the top ten. The source material was blood. The origin of the receptors is a young woman in good health.

The genes are TRBV10-3 and TRBJ2-5, with 8 bases that match TRBD2. The CDR3 is 14 amino acids. Germline trimming cut 10 bases from V and 2 bases from J; bases unmatched to any gene: 9. Germline loops: CDR1 ENHRY, CDR2 SYGVKD. The CDR3 reads CATREGTSQETQYF. The CDR3 coding sequence is TGTGCCACCCGCGAGGGGACTAGTCAAGAGACCCAGTACTTC.

The chain has TRBV6-5 and TRBJ2-7, with unresolved D. V gave up 4 bases and J gave up 0 bases, with 7 bases separating them. The CDR3 runs to 13 residues. Germline loops: CDR1 MNHEY, CDR2 SVGAGI. CDR3 residues: CASSSGPSYEQYF. The CDR3 DNA sequence: TGTGCCAGCAGTTCCGGGCCCTCCTACGAGCAGTACTTC.

This rearrangement joins TRBV19 to TRBJ1-2, with TRBD1 identical over 8 bases. The germline V gene has CDR1 LNHDA and CDR2 SQIVND (reference sequence). The CDR3 runs 13 residues. J lost 8 bases, V lost 6 bases, and 8 bases had no gene match. The CDR3, as DNA: TGTGCCAGTAGCGGACAGGGAATAGGCGGCTACACCTTC. Translation gives CASSGQGIGGYTF.

The rearrangement joins TRBV28 to TRBJ1-3; no clear D gene. CDR1 is MDHEN and CDR2 is SYDVKM in the germline V gene. This CDR3 is built from 16 residues. The germline V and J ends were trimmed by 2 bases and 0 bases, with 11 bases remaining between them. The DNA for the CDR3 is TGTGCCAGCAGTTTAAGGGTCGGGTACTCTGGAAACACCATATATTTT. Its protein product is CASSLRVGYSGNTIYF.

The chain carries TRBV4-2 and TRBJ1-1; D remains ambiguous. This CDR3 contains 14 residues. CDR1 is LGHNA, CDR2 YNFKEQ, per germline. V was pared by 1 base and J by 6 bases, with 12 bases between. The CDR3 DNA sequence: TGTGCCAGCAGCCAAGGGCTCCGGAGGCCTGAAGCTTTCTTT. This codes for CASSQGLRRPEAFF.

V usage is TRBV2 and J usage is TRBJ2-1, with 10 bases matching TRBD1. Germline V gene data show CDR1 as SNHLY and CDR2 as FYNNEI. The trim removed 4 bases at V and 8 bases at J, leaving 2 bases unmatched. This CDR3 spans 13 amino acids. In nucleotides, the CDR3 is TGTGCCAGCAGTGCGACAGGGGGCGATGAGCAGTTCTTC. Amino acids: CASSATGGDEQFF.

The chain carries TRBV7-9 and TRBJ2-7; 7 nucleotides match TRBD1. Per germline, CDR1 SEHNR and CDR2 FQNEAQ (reference sequence). The CDR3 length is 16 residues. V lost 5 bases and J lost 6; bases outside the gene matches: 16. The CDR3 nucleotides read TGTGCCAGCAGCCCCCGACAGGGACCCTCTACGATCGAGCAGTACTTC. This sequence encodes CASSPRQGPSTIEQYF.

This clone was detected once. The rearrangement links TRBV7-9 to TRBJ2-7; 11 positions agree with TRBD2. Germline-derived CDR1 and CDR2 are SEHNR and FQNEAQ (reference sequence). The CDR3 consists of 15 residues. The junction had 3 bases not matched to a gene; V was cut back by 5 bases and J by 0 bases. This CDR3 is CASSQGLAASYEQYF. CDR3 sequence (DNA): TGTGCCAGCAGCCAGGGACTAGCGGCCTCCTACGAGCAGTACTTC.

V is TRBV9 and J is TRBJ1-6; 9 bases map to TRBD1. Germline CDR1 reads SGDLS; CDR2 reads YYNGEE. The J segment lost 10 bases and the V segment lost 0 bases, leaving 2 bases of the junction unmatched. This CDR3 has 14 amino acids. The CDR3 here is CASSVGTGESPLHF. In DNA, the CDR3 is TGTGCCAGCAGCGTAGGGACAGGGGAATCACCCCTCCACTTT.

This clone was counted a few times. The rearrangement uses TRBV19 and TRBJ1-5; D might be TRBD1 (5 bases). This CDR3 contains 14 residues. Germline-derived CDR1 and CDR2 are LNHDA and SQIVND (reference sequence). The V and J ends lost 1 base and 7 bases respectively, with 11 bases between them. For the CDR3, the DNA is TGTGCCAGTAGTATAGGAGGAGCAGGGCAGCCCCAGCATTTT. It yields the protein CASSIGGAGQPQHF. Looking up the rest from reference TRBV19 and TRBJ1-5 gives the full variable domain: DGGITQSPKYLFRKEGQNVTLSCEQNLNHDAMYWYRQDPGQGLRLIYYSQIVNDFQKGDIAEGYSVSREKKESFPLTVTSAQKNPTAFYLCASSIGGAGQPQHFGDGTRLSIL.

A remark on this clone: Additional DNA sequences in this sample encode the identical CDR3. The rearrangement joins TRBV3-1 (or the pseudogene TRBV3-2) to TRBJ2-7; D gene ambiguous. Trimming pared 1 base from V and 3 bases from J, leaving 4 bases between. Germline V gene data show CDR1 as LGHDT and CDR2 as YNNKEL (reference sequence). The CDR3 contains 12 residues. The CDR3 DNA follows: TGTGCCAGCAGCCAAGTAAGCTACGAGCAGTACTTC. Protein: CASSQVSYEQYF.

The chain employs TRBV18 and TRBJ2-4; TRBD1 matches at 9 bases. The J segment lost 7 bases and the V segment lost 2 bases, leaving 3 bases of the junction unmatched. The CDR3 is made up of 14 amino acids. Germline V gene sequence: CDR1 KGHSH, CDR2 LQKENI. CDR3 in DNA: TGTGCCAGCTCACCAATTGACAGGGGGAACATTCAGTACTTC. Its translation is CASSPIDRGNIQYF.

J is TRBJ2-6 and V is TRBV19; either TRBD1 or TRBD2 may supply D (5 bases each). Trimming took 8 bases from V and 3 from J, leaving 17 bases between them. The CDR3 sequence is 16 residues long. Germline CDR1 is LNHDA and CDR2 is SQIVND (reference sequence). CDR3 nucleotides: TGTGCCAGTGCTCACCCTGGGACGAGTGGGGCCAACGTCCTGACTTTC. Translation: CASAHPGTSGANVLTF.

The chain carries TRBV19 and TRBJ2-5; D ambiguous. Germline V gives CDR1 LNHDA, CDR2 SQIVND (reference sequence). Trimming pared 4 bases from V and 7 bases from J, leaving 10 bases between. There are 12 residues in the CDR3. In DNA form, the CDR3 reads TGTGCCAGTAGTACTTCCTCAGGGACCCAGTACTTC. Translated, it gives CASSTSSGTQYF.

The J gene is TRBJ1-6, the V gene TRBV6-5; D is possibly TRBD1 (5 bases). The V and J ends lost 7 bases and 8 bases respectively, with 18 bases between them. Germline assignment: CDR1 MNHEY and CDR2 SVGAGI. The CDR3 spans 15 residues. CDR3 residues: CASNPRGQGDSPLHF. The CDR3 coding sequence is TGTGCCAGCAACCCAAGGGGCCAGGGAGATTCACCCCTCCACTTT.

V usage is TRBV2 and J usage is TRBJ1-2, with 7 bases that match TRBD1. V gave up 3 bases and J gave up 10 bases; unmatched junction bases: 2. Germline V gene lookup returns CDR1 SNHLY and CDR2 FYNNEI. The CDR3 runs to 11 residues. The CDR3: CASSETGPYTF. As DNA, the CDR3 is TGTGCCAGCAGTGAGACAGGGCCCTACACCTTC.

J is TRBJ2-1 and V is TRBV12-5; TRBD1 aligns across 11 bases. The V and J ends lost 6 bases and 4 bases, in that order; junction bases with no gene match: 2. The germline gives CDR1 LGHNT, CDR2 FRNRAP. There are 14 residues in the CDR3. CDR3 protein: CASGGTGGYNEQFF. The CDR3 DNA is TGTGCTAGTGGCGGGACAGGGGGTTACAATGAGCAGTTCTTC.

This chain links TRBV11-2 with TRBJ1-1, with no clear D. Per germline, CDR1 SGHAT and CDR2 FQNNGV. Trimming pared 1 base from V and 6 bases from J, leaving 12 bases between. The CDR3 has 14 amino acids. The CDR3, as DNA: TGTGCCAGCAGCTTAGGAGGAGAAAACGCTGAAGCTTTCTTT. As protein: CASSLGGENAEAFF.

The chain carries TRBV11-3 and TRBJ1-2; no reliable D call. Trimming removed 5 bases at V and 2 bases at J, with 12 bases between. There are 14 residues in the CDR3. Looked up from germline, CDR1 is SGHNT and CDR2 is YENEEA. CDR3: CASSRLGRNYGYTF. The CDR3 DNA reads TGTGCCAGCAGCCGACTAGGGAGAAACTATGGCTACACCTTC.

This clone occurred once. V is TRBV7-2 and J is TRBJ2-5; 10 bases fit TRBD1. CDR1 is SGHTA, CDR2 FQGNSA, per germline. V gave up 3 bases and J gave up 7 bases; unmatched junction bases: 8. The CDR3 spans 15 residues. The CDR3: CASSFRDRGLVTQYF. CDR3 nucleotide sequence: TGTGCCAGCAGCTTTCGGGACAGGGGTTTAGTGACCCAGTACTTC.

The J gene is TRBJ2-5, the V gene TRBV6-6; D call uncertain. This CDR3 contains 12 residues. The V gene lost 6 bases and the J gene lost 1 base, with 6 bases spanning the gap. Germline V gene lookup returns CDR1 MNHNY and CDR2 SVGAGI (reference sequence). CDR3 region: CASRETQETQYF. CDR3 bases: TGTGCCAGCAGAGAAACCCAAGAGACCCAGTACTTC.

V is TRBV7-2 and J is TRBJ2-7, with 9 bases lining up with TRBD1. V lost 5 bases to trimming and J lost 2 bases; unmatched junction nucleotides: 1. This CDR3 comprises 13 residues. Germline assignment: CDR1 SGHTA and CDR2 FQGNSA. This CDR3 reads CASSRQGAYEQYF. CDR3 sequence (DNA): TGTGCCAGCAGCCGACAGGGGGCCTACGAGCAGTACTTC.

This clone has a single count. The V call is TRBV7-3, the J call TRBJ2-1; TRBD2 matches 7 bases. Trimming took 3 bases from V and 5 from J; bases not matched to a gene: 7. Germline-derived CDR1 and CDR2 are SGHTA and FQGTGA. This CDR3 is built from 15 residues. The chain's CDR3 is CASSFLPSGHNEQFF. CDR3 in DNA: TGTGCCAGCAGCTTTTTACCTAGCGGACACAATGAGCAGTTCTTC.